The T cell receptor (beta chain) described here comes from a study of blood T cell repertoires in COVID-19. Study-wide context: The study drew acute and convalescent COVID-19 samples from the United States, Italy and Spain. T cells, B-cell-depleted T cells, or PBMCs provided the cDNA or gDNA that served as material.

Methods used by the authors: Using reference gene primer amplification, nucleated cell counts were estimated. Method: immunoSEQ multiplex PCR; TCRdb's copy keeps in-frame clones and lacks some. The V and J calls and clone size were taken over from that table, and D and trimming were inferred from the DNA. The table lists approximately 300,000 clones, approximately 88% of them singletons. Germline-derived CDR1 and CDR2 are MNHEY and SMNVEV (reference sequence). With 3 bases removed from V and 5 bases from J, the gap between germline ends came to 13 bases. The CDR3 is 14 residues long. The chain carries TRBV27 and TRBJ1-1, with D unresolved. Sequencing was done on a sample of peripheral blood. This receptor was identified in a man between 18 and 29 years old who had recovered from COVID-19. CDR3 sequence: CASSFSGYGTEAFF. The CDR3 DNA is TGTGCCAGCAGTTTCTCGGGGTACGGGACTGAAGCTTTCTTT.